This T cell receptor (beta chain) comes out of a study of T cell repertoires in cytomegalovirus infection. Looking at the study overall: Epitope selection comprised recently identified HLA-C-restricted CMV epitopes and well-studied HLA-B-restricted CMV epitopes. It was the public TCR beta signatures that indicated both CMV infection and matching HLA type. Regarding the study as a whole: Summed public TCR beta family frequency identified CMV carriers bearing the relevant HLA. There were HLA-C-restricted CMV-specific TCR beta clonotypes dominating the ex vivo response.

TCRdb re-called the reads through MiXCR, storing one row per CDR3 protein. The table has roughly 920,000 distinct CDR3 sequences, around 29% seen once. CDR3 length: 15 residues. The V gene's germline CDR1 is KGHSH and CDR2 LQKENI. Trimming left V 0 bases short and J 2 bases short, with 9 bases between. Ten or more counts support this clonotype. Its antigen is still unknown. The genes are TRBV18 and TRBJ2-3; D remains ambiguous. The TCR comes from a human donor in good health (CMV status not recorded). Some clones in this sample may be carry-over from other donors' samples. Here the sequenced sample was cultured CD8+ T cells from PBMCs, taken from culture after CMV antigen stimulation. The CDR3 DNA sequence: TGTGCCAGCTCACCACCGGGCCGGATCACAGATACGCAGTATTTT. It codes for CASSPPGRITDTQYF.